These T cell receptor beta chains were read from a single sample in a study of cytomegalovirus exposure and HLA in healthy donors. Profiling relied on immunoSEQ multiplex PCR, and the TCRdb table lists in-frame clones only, not all of them. The sample shows 150,000 to 200,000 clones, about 75% of them seen only once. The specimen sequenced was PBMCs. The receptors stem from a male donor in good health and CMV-seronegative. Each CDR3 is given with its conserved first and last residue.

J gene | V gene | CDR3 protein
TRBJ2-7 | TRBV7-8 | CASSMMTGTYEQYF
TRBJ2-3 | TRBV7-3 | CASSLQRGSTDTQYF
TRBJ1-2 | TRBV10-3 | CAIRGQVGGYTF
TRBJ2-3 | TRBV4-1 | CASSQGRGSRTDTQYF
TRBJ1-1 | TRBV7-9 | CASSLFGRMNTEAFF
TRBJ1-2 | TRBV19 | CASSTGQYYGYTF
TRBJ2-3 | TRBV5-1 | CASGLAGGTDTQYF
TRBJ2-2 | TRBV7-6 | CASSQPGQGRTGELFF
TRBJ1-6 | TRBV7-9 | CASRDRGPLHF
TRBJ1-5 | TRBV28 | CASSLTRNNQPQHF
TRBJ2-3 | TRBV18 | CASSKFSGGTDTQYF
TRBJ2-1 | TRBV25-1 | CASSGLAGSSSYNEQFF
TRBJ2-5 | TRBV6-1 | CASSEKGEGQETQYF
TRBJ1-6 | TRBV5-6 | CASSLVATGGKSPLHF
TRBJ2-7 | TRBV15 | CATSRQTSGGYEQYF
TRBJ2-1 | TRBV18 | CASSLSTGEHNEQFF
TRBJ2-3 | TRBV6-1 | CAAGDMQDTQYF
TRBJ2-2 | TRBV5-1 | CASSFNAGNTGELFF
TRBJ2-5 | TRBV11-2 | CASSSIRGRSGETQYF
TRBJ2-1 | TRBV4-2 | CASSRKVENEQFF
TRBJ2-6 | TRBV7-3 | CASSLPGQGSSGANVLTF
TRBJ1-3 | TRBV19 | CASSPGQGNTIYF
TRBJ1-2 | TRBV18 | CASSLRVRVYYGYTF
TRBJ2-7 | TRBV28 | CASRTRGFYEQYF
TRBJ2-4 | TRBV18 | CASSPRQRDIQYF
TRBJ2-4 | TRBV4-2 | CASSHGGAKNIQYF
TRBJ2-3 | TRBV4-1 | CASSYELTDTQYF
TRBJ2-3 | TRBV4-2 | CASSQDLPSADKTDTQYF
TRBJ2-5 | TRBV5-4 | CASSLGAGAQETQYF
TRBJ1-5 | TRBV6-1 | CASGGGDYSNQPQHF
TRBJ1-1 | TRBV18 | CASSPLMSDNTEAFF
NA | TRBV7-8 | CASRSPRGNEQYF
TRBJ2-5 | TRBV28 | CASSLGGTTKETQYF
TRBJ2-7 | TRBV7-8 | CASSLTRTGDAEQYF
TRBJ1-6 | TRBV7-6 | CASSPEGPFNSPLHF
TRBJ1-2 | TRBV6-5 | CASSTGTGVYGYTF
TRBJ2-7 | TRBV9 | CASSRGVRGVDEQYF
TRBJ1-1 | TRBV18 | CASVLLQGQGTEAFF
TRBJ2-1 | TRBV7-6 | CASSELAGAYNEQFF